These 15 T cell receptor beta chains were all obtained from the same sample, sequenced in a study of T cell responses to AZD1222 COVID-19 vaccine. Here immunoSEQ multiplex PCR was the method, and the copy in TCRdb shows in-frame clones only, minus some. The sample has 160,000 or so clones, more than 85% seen once. The source material was peripheral blood, sampled 28 days after the second AZD1222 dose. The receptors were sampled from an adult who received the AZD1222 COVID-19 vaccine.

V gene TRBV6-1 combines with J gene TRBJ2-7; possibly TRBD1 for D (5 bases). CDR1 and CDR2 (germline): MNHNS, SASEGT. V was cut by 4 bases and J by 3 bases, with 19 bases left in between. This CDR3 comprises 16 residues. CDR3 in amino acids: CASSAPQGFVLYEQYF. The CDR3 coding sequence is TGTGCCAGCAGTGCCCCCCAGGGATTTGTGCTCTACGAGCAGTACTTC.

The chain has TRBV28 and TRBJ1-6; D remains ambiguous. Germline values: CDR1 MDHEN, CDR2 SYDVKM. The CDR3 is 13 residues long. V lost 3 bases and J lost 7, with 7 bases in between. This CDR3 reads CASSLGENSPLHF. The CDR3 bases are TGTGCCAGCAGTTTGGGAGAGAATTCACCCCTCCACTTT.

On this clone: One junction end disagrees with the germline gene, perhaps due to a read error. The chain uses TRBV2 and TRBJ1-5, with TRBD1 identical over 7 bases. Germline V gives CDR1 SNHLY, CDR2 FYNNEI. The CDR3 is 9 amino acids. CDR3 sequence: CARRRTGLF. The DNA of the CDR3 is TGTGCCAGGAGGAGGACAGGACTTTTT. The full variable domain, rest sourced from reference TRBV2 and TRBJ1-5, is EPEVTQTPSHQVTQMGQEVILRCVPISNHLYFYWYRQILGQKVEFLVSFYNNEISEKSEIFDDQFSVERPDGSNFTLKIRSTKLEDSAMYFCARRRTGLFGDGTRLSIL.

The rearrangement joins TRBV21-1 to TRBJ2-6; TRBD1 is taken as the D call from the table, unchecked against the DNA. TRBV21-1 is marked as a pseudogene. This CDR3 region has 16 residues. The CDR3 DNA reads as TGTGCCAGCCGGGACAGGGGCAGCTCTGGGGCCAACGTCCTGACTTTC. Protein: CASRDRGSSGANVLTF.

This sequence joins TRBV7-2 and TRBJ2-7, with 9 bases that match TRBD2. In germline, CDR1 is SGHTA, CDR2 FQGNSA. This CDR3 comprises 16 residues. Trimming at V came to 0 bases and at J to 5 bases, leaving 8 bases not matched to a gene. The CDR3 region has the DNA TGTGCCAGCAGCTTAGCCCTAGCGGGGTCGAAAGACGAGCAGTACTTC. It specifies CASSLALAGSKDEQYF.

The CDR3 here is CASSLRDGNQPQHF. CDR3 bases: TGTGCCAGCAGCCTAAGGGATGGCAATCAGCCCCAGCATTTT. The chain couples TRBV7-8 to TRBJ1-5; D gene uncertain. There are 14 residues in the CDR3. Germline V gene lookup returns CDR1 SGHVS and CDR2 FQNEAQ. V dropped 5 bases and J dropped 2 bases, with 10 bases sitting between them.

The chain couples TRBV27 to TRBJ2-7, with 9 bases that match TRBD2. V shed 5 bases, J shed 0 bases, and the junction held 5 bases outside the gene matches. Germline V CDR1 and CDR2: MNHEY, SMNVEV (reference sequence). This CDR3 comprises 15 residues. CDR3 sequence reads: CASSPSGGTSYEQYF. The CDR3 coding sequence is TGTGCCAGCAGTCCAAGCGGGGGGACCTCCTACGAGCAGTACTTC.

The rearrangement uses TRBV28 and TRBJ2-2, with TRBD2 identical over 12 bases. Germline V gives CDR1 MDHEN, CDR2 SYDVKM. After removal of 6 bases from V and 7 bases from J, the junction contained 9 bases not matched to a gene. The CDR3 has 16 amino acids. The CDR3: CASRPLAGGLVGELFF. In DNA, the CDR3 is TGTGCCAGCAGACCGCTAGCGGGAGGGCTCGTCGGGGAGCTGTTTTTT.

The count of this clone is one. The rearrangement links TRBV7-8 to TRBJ1-4; D gene uncertain. This CDR3 is 15 amino acids long. Germline CDR1 and CDR2: SGHVS and FQNEAQ. V was clipped by 3 bases and J by 5 bases, with 13 bases between them. The CDR3 loop reads CASSFSGFGNEKLFF. The CDR3 region has the DNA TGTGCCAGCAGCTTTTCAGGTTTCGGGAATGAAAAACTGTTTTTT.

This clone showed up just once. This sequence joins TRBV2 and TRBJ1-1; tentatively, D is TRBD1 (5 bases). Trimming cost V 2 bases and J 12 bases, with 13 bases left between them. Germline assignment: CDR1 SNHLY and CDR2 FYNNEI. The CDR3 has 12 residues. The CDR3: CASSEWDGGTFF. In DNA, the CDR3 is TGTGCCAGCAGTGAATGGGACGGGGGTACTTTCTTT.

The chain links TRBV5-4 to TRBJ2-1; D is unclear. The germline V and J ends were trimmed by 5 bases and 5 bases, with 5 bases remaining between them. The CDR3 is 11 residues long. Looked up from germline, CDR1 is SGHNT and CDR2 is YYREEE (reference sequence). The CDR3 is CASRKDNEQFF. CDR3 coding DNA: TGTGCCAGCAGAAAAGACAATGAGCAGTTCTTC.

This clone was detected only once. The V gene is TRBV18, the J gene TRBJ1-2, with D possibly being TRBD1 (5 bases). The V and J ends lost 3 bases and 3 bases respectively, with 23 bases between them. The CDR3 has 18 amino acids. Germline V gene sequence: CDR1 KGHSH, CDR2 LQKENI. CDR3 coding DNA: TGTGCCAGCTCACCCCCTTTTGGAGCGGTCCCCAGGGACTATGGCTACACCTTC. This codes for CASSPPFGAVPRDYGYTF.

The chain uses TRBV18 and TRBJ1-2; the match to TRBD1 covers 7 bases. Germline CDR1 and CDR2: KGHSH and LQKENI. The CDR3 spans 15 residues. With 6 bases clipped from V and 4 bases from J, the junction kept 11 bases outside the gene matches. The CDR3 nucleotides are TGTGCCAGCTCCCCAAACAGGGGCGGGAGCTATGGCTACACCTTC. It yields the protein CASSPNRGGSYGYTF.

The chain carries TRBV24-1 and TRBJ2-7; D is uncertain. Trimming shortened V by 0 bases and J by 1 base, and 3 bases separated the two germline ends. Germline CDR1 reads KGHDR; CDR2 reads SFDVKD. This CDR3 comprises 13 residues. CDR3 in amino acids: CATSDLRSYEQYF. The CDR3 DNA reads as TGTGCCACCAGTGATTTGCGGTCCTACGAGCAGTACTTC.

This rearrangement joins TRBV28 to TRBJ1-6, with D maybe TRBD1 (6 bases). There are 15 residues in the CDR3. V was cut by 3 bases and J by 10 bases, with 16 bases left in between. From germline, CDR1 is MDHEN and CDR2 SYDVKM. In DNA form, the CDR3 reads TGTGCCAGCAGTTTCGGGGGGCAGGGCAGCTCACCCCTCCACTTT. Its protein is CASSFGGQGSSPLHF.